This T cell receptor beta chain was documented in a study of persistence of HIV-infected CD4 T cells. Study-level points and caveats: Degenerate expanded CDR3beta sequences were enriched among CMV- and Gag-responding cells.

Trimming pared 7 bases from V and 8 bases from J, leaving 21 bases between. The germline V gene encodes CDR1 SEHNR and CDR2 FQNEAQ (reference sequence). This CDR3 has 16 residues. The libraries were made with immunoSEQ version 4 in survey mode. TCRdb's copy holds only in-frame clones and misses some; the assay was immunoSEQ multiplex PCR. The table has fewer than 35,000 clones, 70% seen once. This clone has a handful of counts. The antigen remains unidentified. The stimulus was an HIV-1 Gag 15-mer peptide pool, about 1.1 ug/peptide/mL. Sorting selected CD4+ T cells upregulating both CD40 ligand and CD69. These HIV-1-infected adults initiated suppressive ART in chronic infection. Donors had CD4+ T cell counts above 400 cells/uL and were CMV-seropositive.

This sequence joins TRBV7-9 and TRBJ1-6; a possible D gene is TRBD1 (5 bases). The TCR sequence derives from an adult man with HIV who was CMV-seropositive. The sequenced sample was CD4+ T cells sorted from PBMCs after approximately 19-hour stimulation, obtained from a patient who received antiretroviral therapy. The CDR3 sequence: CASTLVRARVDSPLHF. The CDR3 DNA is TGTGCCAGCACCCTCGTCAGGGCTAGAGTTGATTCACCCCTCCACTTT.